The following is a T cell receptor (beta chain) sequence with its context. CDR3 length equals 16 residues. V shed 3 bases and J shed 6 bases, with 18 bases lying between them. CDR1 is SGHTA, CDR2 FQGNSA, per germline. These data come from a study of blood T cell repertoires in COVID-19. Source study methods: Estimates of nucleated cell counts were drawn from the amplification of reference gene primers. Assay used: immunoSEQ multiplex PCR; TCRdb lists only in-frame clones, some missing. The V and J calls and clone size are taken from that table; D and trimming were inferred from the DNA. This repertoire shows over 55,000 clones, approximately 88% found once; its top ten account for 19%.

Sequences were obtained from peripheral blood. This chain connects TRBV7-2 to TRBJ2-1, with D possibly TRBD2 on 6 matching bases. The sequence was obtained from a woman of 80 years or more with acute or convalescent COVID-19. The CDR3 nucleotides read TGTGCCAGCAGCTTTGCGTCCGGGAGTGGGGGCAATGAGCAGTTCTTC. Its protein is CASSFASGSGGNEQFF. Based on the CDR3 plus reference TRBV7-2 and TRBJ2-1, the full variable domain is GAGVSQSPSNKVTEKGKDVELRCDPISGHTALYWYRQSLGQGLEFLIYFQGNSAPDKSGLPSDRFSAERTGGSVSTLTIQRTQQEDSAVYLCASSFASGSGGNEQFFGPGTRLTVL.